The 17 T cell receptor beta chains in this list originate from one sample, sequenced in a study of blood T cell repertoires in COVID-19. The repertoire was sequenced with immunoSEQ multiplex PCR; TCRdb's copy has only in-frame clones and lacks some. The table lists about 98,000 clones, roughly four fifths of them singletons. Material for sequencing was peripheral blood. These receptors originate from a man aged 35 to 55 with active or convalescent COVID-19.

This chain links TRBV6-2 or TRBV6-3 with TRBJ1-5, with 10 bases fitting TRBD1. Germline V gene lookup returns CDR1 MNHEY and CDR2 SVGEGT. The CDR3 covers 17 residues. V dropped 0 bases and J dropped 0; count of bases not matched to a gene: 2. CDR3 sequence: CASSYSGQGRSNQPQHF. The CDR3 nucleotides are TGTGCCAGCAGTTACTCGGGACAGGGGCGTAGCAATCAGCCCCAGCATTTT.

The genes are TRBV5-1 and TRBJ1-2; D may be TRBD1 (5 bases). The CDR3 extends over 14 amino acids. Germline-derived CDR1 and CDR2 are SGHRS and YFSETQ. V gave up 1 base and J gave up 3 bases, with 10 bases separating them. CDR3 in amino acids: CASSLTPTDYGYTF. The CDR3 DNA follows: TGCGCCAGCAGCTTGACTCCGACAGACTATGGCTACACCTTC.

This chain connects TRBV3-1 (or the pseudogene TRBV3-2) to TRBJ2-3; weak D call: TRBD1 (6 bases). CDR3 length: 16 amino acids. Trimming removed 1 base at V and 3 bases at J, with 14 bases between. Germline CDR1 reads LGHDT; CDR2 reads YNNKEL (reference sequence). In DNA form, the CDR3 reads TGTGCCAGCAGCCAAGTAAGAGGGGGTCCGACAGATACGCAGTATTTT. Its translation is CASSQVRGGPTDTQYF.

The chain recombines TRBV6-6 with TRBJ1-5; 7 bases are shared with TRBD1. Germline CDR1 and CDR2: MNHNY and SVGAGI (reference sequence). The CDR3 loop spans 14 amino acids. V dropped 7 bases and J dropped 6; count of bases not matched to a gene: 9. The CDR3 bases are TGTGCCAGCACCCGACAGGGAGGAGGTCAGCCCCAGCATTTT. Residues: CASTRQGGGQPQHF.

CDR3 amino acids: CASRNRKTENTGELFF. CDR3 sequence (DNA): TGTGCCAGCAGGAACCGGAAGACAGAGAACACCGGGGAGCTGTTTTTT. The chain joins TRBV7-9 to TRBJ2-2, with TRBD1 as a possible D gene (5 bases). V lost 6 bases and J 1 base, leaving 15 bases between the germline ends. The CDR3 consists of 16 residues. Germline loops: CDR1 SEHNR, CDR2 FQNEAQ (reference sequence).

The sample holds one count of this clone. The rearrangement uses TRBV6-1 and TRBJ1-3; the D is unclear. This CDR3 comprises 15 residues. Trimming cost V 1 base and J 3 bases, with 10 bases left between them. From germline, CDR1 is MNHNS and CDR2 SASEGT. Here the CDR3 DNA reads TGTGCCAGCAGTGAAGATGGGCGGGGTGGAAACACCATATATTTT. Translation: CASSEDGRGGNTIYF.

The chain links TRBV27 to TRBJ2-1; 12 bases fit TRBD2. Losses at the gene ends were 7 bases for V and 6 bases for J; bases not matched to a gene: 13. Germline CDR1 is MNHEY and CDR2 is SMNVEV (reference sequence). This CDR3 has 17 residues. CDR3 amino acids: CASTHRLAGAFGNEQFF. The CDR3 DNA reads TGTGCCAGCACTCATCGACTAGCGGGGGCCTTCGGCAATGAGCAGTTCTTC.

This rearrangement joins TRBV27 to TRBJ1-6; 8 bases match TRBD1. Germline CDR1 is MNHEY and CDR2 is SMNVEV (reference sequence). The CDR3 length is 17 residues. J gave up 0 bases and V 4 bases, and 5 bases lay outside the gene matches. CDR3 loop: CASSSRTGSSYNSPLHF. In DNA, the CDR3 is TGTGCCAGCAGTTCTCGGACAGGGAGCTCCTATAATTCACCCCTCCACTTT.

This CDR3 is CASSLSLGGNSPLHF. Written as DNA, the CDR3 is TGTGCCAGCAGCTTGAGTCTCGGGGGTAATTCACCCCTCCACTTT. This chain connects TRBV5-4 to TRBJ1-6, with D maybe TRBD1 (5 bases). The CDR3 is 15 residues long. Germline V gene sequence: CDR1 SGHNT, CDR2 YYREEE (reference sequence). V was pared by 1 base and J by 6 bases, with 11 bases between.

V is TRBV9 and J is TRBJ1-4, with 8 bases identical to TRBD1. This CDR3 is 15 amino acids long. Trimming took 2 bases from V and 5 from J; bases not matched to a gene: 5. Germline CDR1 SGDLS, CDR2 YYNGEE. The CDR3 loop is CASSVSGGSNEKLFF. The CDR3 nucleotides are TGTGCCAGCAGCGTCTCAGGGGGCTCGAATGAAAAACTGTTTTTT. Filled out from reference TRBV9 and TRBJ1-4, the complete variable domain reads DSGVTQTPKHLITATGQRVTLRCSPRSGDLSVYWYQQSLDQGLQFLIQYYNGEERAKGNILERFSAQQFPDLHSELNLSSLELGDSALYFCASSVSGGSNEKLFFGSGTQLSVL.

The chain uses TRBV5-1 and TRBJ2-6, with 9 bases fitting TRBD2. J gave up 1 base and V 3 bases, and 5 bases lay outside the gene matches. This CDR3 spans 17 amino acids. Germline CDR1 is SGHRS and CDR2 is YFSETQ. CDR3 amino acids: CASSWGTSRSGANVLTF. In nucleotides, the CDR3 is TGCGCCAGCAGCTGGGGGACTAGCCGGTCTGGGGCCAACGTCCTGACTTTC. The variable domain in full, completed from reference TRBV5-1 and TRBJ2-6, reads KAGVTQTPRYLIKTRGQQVTLSCSPISGHRSVSWYQQTPGQGLQFLFEYFSETQRNKGNFPGRFSGRQFSNSRSEMNVSTLELGDSALYLCASSWGTSRSGANVLTFGAGSRLTVL.

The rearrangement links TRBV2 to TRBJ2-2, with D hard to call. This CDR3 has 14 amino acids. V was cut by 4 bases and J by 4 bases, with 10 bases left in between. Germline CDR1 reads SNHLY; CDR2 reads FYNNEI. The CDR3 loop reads CASSVYDSTGELFF. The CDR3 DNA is TGTGCCAGCAGTGTTTACGATAGCACCGGGGAGCTGTTTTTT.

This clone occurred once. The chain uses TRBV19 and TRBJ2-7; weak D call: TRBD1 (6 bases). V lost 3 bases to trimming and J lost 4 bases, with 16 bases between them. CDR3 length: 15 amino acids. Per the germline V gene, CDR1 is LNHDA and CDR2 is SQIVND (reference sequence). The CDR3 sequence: CASSIAGTPYYEQYF. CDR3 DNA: TGTGCCAGTAGTATCGCCGGGACACCATATTACGAGCAGTACTTC.

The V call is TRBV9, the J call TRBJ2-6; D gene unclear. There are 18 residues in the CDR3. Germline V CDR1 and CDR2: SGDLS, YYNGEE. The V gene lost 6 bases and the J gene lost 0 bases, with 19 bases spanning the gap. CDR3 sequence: CASNPSGQSFSGANVLTF. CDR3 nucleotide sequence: TGTGCCAGCAATCCAAGTGGGCAATCCTTCTCTGGGGCCAACGTCCTGACTTTC.

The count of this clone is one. This CDR3 is CASHHGGVGNTEAFF. In DNA, the CDR3 is TGTGCCAGCCACCACGGGGGGGTGGGGAACACTGAAGCTTTCTTT. The chain is built from TRBV19 and TRBJ1-1; possible D gene TRBD1, 5 bases. The CDR3 runs to 15 residues. Trimming took off 9 bases at V and 1 base at J, with 18 bases between the two ends. Germline V gene data show CDR1 as LNHDA and CDR2 as SQIVND (reference sequence).

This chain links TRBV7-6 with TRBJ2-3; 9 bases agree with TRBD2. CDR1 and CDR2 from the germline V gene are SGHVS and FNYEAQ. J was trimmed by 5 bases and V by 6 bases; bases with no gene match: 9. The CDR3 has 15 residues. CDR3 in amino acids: CASSTAGGLGDTQYF. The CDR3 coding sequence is TGTGCCAGCAGTACCGCGGGGGGGCTGGGAGATACGCAGTATTTT.

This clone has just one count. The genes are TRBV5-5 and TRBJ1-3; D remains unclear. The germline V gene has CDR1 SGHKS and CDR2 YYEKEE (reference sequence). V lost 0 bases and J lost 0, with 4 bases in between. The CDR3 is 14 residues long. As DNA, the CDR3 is TGTGCCAGCAGCTTGGCCAGCTCTGGAAACACCATATATTTT. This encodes CASSLASSGNTIYF.